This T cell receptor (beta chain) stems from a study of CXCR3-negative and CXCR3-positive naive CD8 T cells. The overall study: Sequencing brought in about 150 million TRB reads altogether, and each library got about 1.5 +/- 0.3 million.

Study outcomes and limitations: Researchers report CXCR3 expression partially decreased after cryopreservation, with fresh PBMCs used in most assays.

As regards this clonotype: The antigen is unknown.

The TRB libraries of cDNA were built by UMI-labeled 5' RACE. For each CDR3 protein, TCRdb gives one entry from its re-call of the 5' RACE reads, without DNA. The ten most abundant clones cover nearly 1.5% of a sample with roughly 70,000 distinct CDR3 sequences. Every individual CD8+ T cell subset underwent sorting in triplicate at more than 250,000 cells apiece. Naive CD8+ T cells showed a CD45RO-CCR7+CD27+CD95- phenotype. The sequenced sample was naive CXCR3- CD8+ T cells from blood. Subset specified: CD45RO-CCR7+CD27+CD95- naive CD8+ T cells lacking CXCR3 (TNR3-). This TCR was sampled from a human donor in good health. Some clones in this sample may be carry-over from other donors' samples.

CDR3 protein: CASSLPQLNTEAFF. J is TRBJ1-1 and V is TRBV7-9. CDR1 SEHNR and CDR2 FQNEAQ come from the germline V gene (reference sequence). This CDR3 is 14 amino acids long.